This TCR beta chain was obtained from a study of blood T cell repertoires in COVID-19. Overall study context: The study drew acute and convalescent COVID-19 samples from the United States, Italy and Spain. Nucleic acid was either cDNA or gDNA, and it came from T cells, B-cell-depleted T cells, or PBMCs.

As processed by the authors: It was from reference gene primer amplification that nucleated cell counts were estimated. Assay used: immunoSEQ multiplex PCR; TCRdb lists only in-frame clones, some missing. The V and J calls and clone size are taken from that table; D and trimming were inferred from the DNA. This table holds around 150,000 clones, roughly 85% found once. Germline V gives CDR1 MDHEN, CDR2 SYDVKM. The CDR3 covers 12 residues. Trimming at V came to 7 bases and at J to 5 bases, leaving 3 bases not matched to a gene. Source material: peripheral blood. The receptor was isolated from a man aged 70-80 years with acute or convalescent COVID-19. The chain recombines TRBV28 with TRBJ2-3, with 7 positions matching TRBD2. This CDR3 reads CASTPGGDTQYF. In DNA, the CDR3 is TGTGCCAGCACTCCGGGGGGAGATACGCAGTATTTT.